This T cell receptor beta chain was sequenced for a study of blood T cell repertoires in COVID-19. Across the study: Samples taken during acute and convalescent COVID-19 were collected in the United States, Italy and Spain. Nucleic acid was either cDNA or gDNA, and it came from T cells, B-cell-depleted T cells, or PBMCs.

Original methodology: From reference gene primer amplification, estimates of nucleated cell counts were derived. Data came from immunoSEQ multiplex PCR; TCRdb stores just in-frame clones and leaves some out. That table is the source of V, J and clone size, and D and trimming were worked out from the DNA. The sample includes about 180,000 clones, over 90% seen only once; the top ten take roughly 0.56%. As regards this clone: The sample carries other DNA sequences with the same CDR3.

This CDR3 has 14 amino acids. V gave up 1 base and J gave up 1 base, with 8 bases separating them. Germline V gene sequence: CDR1 LNHDA, CDR2 SQIVND (reference sequence). Sequences were obtained from peripheral blood. The sequence derives from a man aged 50-59 years with acute or convalescent COVID-19. The chain employs TRBV19 and TRBJ2-7; the D gene is possibly TRBD1 (6 bases). The CDR3 spells CASSIGTDSYEQYF. The CDR3 DNA follows: TGTGCCAGTAGTATAGGGACAGATTCCTACGAGCAGTACTTC.